Following are 2 T cell receptor beta chains from one sample sequenced in a study of patients and donors after allogeneic stem cell transplantation. A single record per CDR3 protein comes from TCRdb applying MiXCR to the RT-PCR reads. The sample yields approximately 200,000 distinct CDR3 sequences, roughly 13% seen once. Sequencing used blood, either unsorted or a sorted T cell fraction (not recorded which). All receptors come from a human donor who was either an allogeneic HSCT recipient or a stem cell or donor lymphocyte infusion donor (not recorded which). It is not recorded whose cells these are; they may come from a transplant donor.

This clonotype has a count of ten or more. The rearrangement uses TRBV4-2 and TRBJ1-2, with no clear D. The CDR3 runs to 14 residues. Between the trimmed V and J ends, which lost 0 bases and 8 bases, there was a span of 13 bases. Germline V gene sequence: CDR1 LGHNA, CDR2 YNFKEQ. The CDR3 is CASSQDPRDRGYTF. For the CDR3, the DNA is TGTGCCAGCAGCCAAGATCCCCGGGATCGGGGCTACACCTTC.

This clonotype was seen repeatedly, ten times or more. V and J are TRBV27 and TRBJ2-4, with 8 bases fitting TRBD2. J gave up 0 bases and V 5 bases, and 3 bases lay outside the gene matches. The CDR3 loop spans 15 amino acids. CDR1 and CDR2 (germline): MNHEY, SMNVEV (reference sequence). The DNA for the CDR3 is TGTGCCAGCAGTCCCCTAGCGGGAGCCAAAAACATTCAGTACTTC. Amino acids: CASSPLAGAKNIQYF.